The clone carrying this TCR beta chain was observed many times. The antigen is not known. This sample is part of a study of metastatic and nonmetastatic thyroid tumors. Study-wide background: Repertoire data that came from the blood and tumor or nodule tissue of malignant and benign thyroid patients were compared. Study-level findings and limits: Within blood and tumor, benign nodules reportedly had significantly lower TCR beta diversity than malignant thyroid tumors did.

All patients were treatment-naive before thyroid surgery. Under the authors' procedure: In papillary thyroid cancer, a distant-metastasis classifier was built using CDR3 differences across clinicopathological groups. MiXCR reprocessed the PCR reads for TCRdb. The V and J calls were not made by the authors but by TCRdb's processing. The sample lists about 15,000 clones; 32% were seen once. CDR3 length equals 13 residues. V was trimmed by 5 bases and J by 6 bases, leaving 14 bases between them. CDR1 is SGHVS, CDR2 FNYEAQ, per germline. This clonotype originated in a female donor with papillary thyroid cancer or a benign thyroid nodule (not recorded which). Some clones in this sample may be carry-over from other donors' samples. The chain joins TRBV7-6 to TRBJ2-7; D gene uncertain. Sample: tumor tissue. The CDR3 region has the DNA TGTGCCAGCAGCAGAGGTAGTGCAGGCGAGCAGTACTTC. It encodes CASSRGSAGEQYF.